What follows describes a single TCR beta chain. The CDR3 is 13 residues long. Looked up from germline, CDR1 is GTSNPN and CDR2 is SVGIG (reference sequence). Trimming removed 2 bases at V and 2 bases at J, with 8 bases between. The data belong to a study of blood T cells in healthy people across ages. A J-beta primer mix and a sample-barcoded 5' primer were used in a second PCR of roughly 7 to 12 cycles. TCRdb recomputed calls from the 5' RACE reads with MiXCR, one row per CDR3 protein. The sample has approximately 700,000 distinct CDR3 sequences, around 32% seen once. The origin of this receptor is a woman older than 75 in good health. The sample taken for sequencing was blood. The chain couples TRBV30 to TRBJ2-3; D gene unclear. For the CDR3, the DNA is TGTGCCTGGAGTCCAGGAAACACAGATACGCAGTATTTT. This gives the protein CAWSPGNTDTQYF.